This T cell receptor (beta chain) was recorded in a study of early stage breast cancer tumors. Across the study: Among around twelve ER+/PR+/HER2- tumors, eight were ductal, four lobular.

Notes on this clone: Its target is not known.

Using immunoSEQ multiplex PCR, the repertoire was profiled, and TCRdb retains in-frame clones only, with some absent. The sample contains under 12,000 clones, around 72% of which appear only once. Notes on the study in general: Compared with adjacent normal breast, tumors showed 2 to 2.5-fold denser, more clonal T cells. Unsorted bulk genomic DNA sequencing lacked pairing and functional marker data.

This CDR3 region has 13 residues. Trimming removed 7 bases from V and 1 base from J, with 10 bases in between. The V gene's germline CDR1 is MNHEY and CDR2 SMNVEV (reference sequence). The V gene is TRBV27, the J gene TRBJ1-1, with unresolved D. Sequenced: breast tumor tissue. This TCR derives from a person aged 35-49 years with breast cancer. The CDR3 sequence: CASMSPANTEAFF. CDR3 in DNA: TGTGCCAGCATGTCTCCAGCGAACACTGAAGCTTTCTTT.